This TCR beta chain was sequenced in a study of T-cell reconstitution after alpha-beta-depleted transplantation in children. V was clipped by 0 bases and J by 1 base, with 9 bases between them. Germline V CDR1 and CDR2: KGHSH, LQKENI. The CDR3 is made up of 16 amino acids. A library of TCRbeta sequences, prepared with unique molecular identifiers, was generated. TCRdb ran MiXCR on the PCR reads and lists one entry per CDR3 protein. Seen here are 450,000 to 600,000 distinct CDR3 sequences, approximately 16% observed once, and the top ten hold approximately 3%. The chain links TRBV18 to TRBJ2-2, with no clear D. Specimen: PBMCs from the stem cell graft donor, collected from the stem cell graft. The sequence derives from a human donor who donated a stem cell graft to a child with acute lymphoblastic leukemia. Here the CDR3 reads CASSPPNIRNTGELFF. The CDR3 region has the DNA TGTGCCAGCTCACCACCGAATATAAGGAACACCGGGGAGCTGTTTTTT.